This T cell receptor (beta chain) originates from a study of blood T cell repertoires in COVID-19. Turning to the study itself: Some COVID-19 samples were acute and others convalescent; all came from the United States, Italy and Spain. T cells, B-cell-depleted T cells, or PBMCs supplied cDNA or gDNA.

In the study's own analysis: Researchers report that nucleated cell counts were estimated from reference gene primer amplification. Sequencing used immunoSEQ multiplex PCR; TCRdb keeps in-frame clones, though not all of them. Clone size and V and J calls were adopted from that table, with D and trimming inferred from the DNA. The table includes under 200,000 clones, about 85% detected once. The CDR3 loop spans 15 amino acids. The V end lost 2 bases, the J end lost 8 bases, and 17 bases lay between the germline ends. Germline CDR1 and CDR2: SGHRS and YFSETQ. The sequenced sample was peripheral blood. The V call is TRBV5-1, the J call TRBJ2-1; D remains ambiguous. The TCR sequence derives from an elderly woman with acute or convalescent COVID-19. The CDR3 loop reads CASSFGTNSPDEQFF. CDR3 nucleotide sequence: TGCGCCAGCAGCTTTGGAACTAACTCACCGGATGAGCAGTTCTTC.